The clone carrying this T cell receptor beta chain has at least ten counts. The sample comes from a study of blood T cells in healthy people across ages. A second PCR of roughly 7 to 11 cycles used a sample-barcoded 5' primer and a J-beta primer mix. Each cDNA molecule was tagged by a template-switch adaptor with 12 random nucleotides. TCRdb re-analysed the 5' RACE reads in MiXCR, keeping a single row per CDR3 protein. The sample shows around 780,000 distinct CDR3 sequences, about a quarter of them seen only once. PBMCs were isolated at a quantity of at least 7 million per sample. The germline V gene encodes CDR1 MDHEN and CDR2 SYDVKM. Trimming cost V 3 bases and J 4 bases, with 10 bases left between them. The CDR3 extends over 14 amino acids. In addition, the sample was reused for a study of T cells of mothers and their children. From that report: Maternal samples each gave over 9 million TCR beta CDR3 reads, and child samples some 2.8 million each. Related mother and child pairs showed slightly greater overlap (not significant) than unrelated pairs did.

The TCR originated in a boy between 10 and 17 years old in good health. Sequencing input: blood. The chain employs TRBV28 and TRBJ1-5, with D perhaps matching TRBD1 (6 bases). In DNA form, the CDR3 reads TGTGCCAGCAGTTTGGTGCAGGGGAATCAGCCCCAGCATTTT. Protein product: CASSLVQGNQPQHF. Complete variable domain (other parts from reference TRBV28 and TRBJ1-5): DVKVTQSSRYLVKRTGEKVFLECVQDMDHENMFWYRQDPGLGLRLIYFSYDVKMKEKGDIPEGYSVSREKKERFSLILESASTNQTSMYLCASSLVQGNQPQHFGDGTRLSIL.